Here is one TCR beta chain with its context. CDR1 is MNHEY and CDR2 is SVGAGI in the germline V gene. This CDR3 is 13 amino acids long. TCRdb reprocessed the 5' RACE reads; each CDR3 protein has one entry and no DNA is given. Seen in this sample are over 350,000 distinct CDR3 sequences; the ten most common clones hold 2% to 3%. The data stem from a study of monozygotic twins with inflammatory bowel disease. The total RNA came straight from whole blood, and T cells were not sorted beforehand. This clonotype originated in a human donor with ulcerative colitis or Crohn's disease, or a healthy co-twin of an affected twin (not recorded which). The V call is TRBV6-5, the J call TRBJ2-1; TCRdb designates TRBD1, a call that cannot be tested without DNA. The specimen was blood. CDR3 region: CASSYDPGSEQFF.